These 18 T cell receptor beta chains were all obtained from the same sample, sequenced in a study of T cells in Graves' hyperthyroidism and ophthalmopathy. Amplified TCR beta CDR3 regions came from RNA transcripts. The HTBI primer set drove a first-round RT-PCR of the TCR CDR3. TCRdb re-analysed the multiplex PCR reads in MiXCR, keeping a single row per CDR3 protein. The sample consists of 550,000 to 600,000 distinct CDR3 sequences, about 45% of them appearing once. The sequenced sample was peripheral blood or thyroid tissue (not recorded which). All receptors derive from an adult woman with Graves' disease, either hyperthyroidism or ophthalmopathy (not recorded which).

With respect to this clonotype: Just one base apart from a much larger clone, this may be a read error. CDR3 region: CSVMNGQANEKLLF. The CDR3 region has the DNA TGCAGTGTAATGAATGGACAGGCGAATGAAAAACTGCTTTTT. The rearrangement links TRBV20-1 to TRBJ1-4; TRBD1 agrees at 7 bases. The CDR3 loop spans 14 amino acids. Per germline, CDR1 DFQATT and CDR2 SNEGSKA (reference sequence).

V usage is TRBV7-8 and J usage is TRBJ2-7; 10 bases are a match to TRBD2. CDR1 is SGHVS, CDR2 FQNEAQ, per germline. The CDR3 length is 17 residues. Unmatched junction bases numbered 14, after V lost 2 bases and J lost 7 bases. In nucleotides, the CDR3 is TGTGCCAGCAGCTTATACGGACTAGCGGCGGAGTACAATGAGCAGTACTTC. As protein: CASSLYGLAAEYNEQYF.

In its sample, this clonotype was seen many times. The V gene is TRBV20-1, the J gene TRBJ2-2; D is unclear. The CDR3 is made up of 13 amino acids. Trimming cost V 1 base and J 2 bases, with 5 bases left between them. Germline CDR1 is DFQATT and CDR2 is SNEGSKA (reference sequence). The CDR3 nucleotides are TGCAGTGCTAGAGGGGTTAACACCGGGGAGCTGTTTTTT. Translation gives CSARGVNTGELFF.

This clonotype showed up many times. The rearrangement links TRBV5-1 to TRBJ1-1, with 7 bases fitting TRBD1. With 4 bases clipped from V and 4 bases from J, the junction kept 7 bases outside the gene matches. Germline CDR1 is SGHRS and CDR2 is YFSETQ. The CDR3 is 14 residues long. The CDR3 protein is CASSPGTESTEAFF. Written as DNA, the CDR3 is TGCGCCAGCAGCCCTGGGACAGAATCCACTGAAGCTTTCTTT. Full variable domain (missing parts from reference TRBV5-1 and TRBJ1-1): KAGVTQTPRYLIKTRGQQVTLSCSPISGHRSVSWYQQTPGQGLQFLFEYFSETQRNKGNFPGRFSGRQFSNSRSEMNVSTLELGDSALYLCASSPGTESTEAFFGQGTRLTVV.

This chain uses TRBV20-1 with TRBJ1-1; 7 bases line up with TRBD1. The CDR3 runs to 14 residues. Trimming took 4 bases from V and 1 from J; bases not matched to a gene: 6. The germline V gene has CDR1 DFQATT and CDR2 SNEGSKA (reference sequence). The CDR3 DNA reads TGCAGTGCTATGGACAGGCGCTCGAACACTGAAGCTTTCTTT. Translated, it gives CSAMDRRSNTEAFF.

At least ten counts were recorded for this clonotype. The chain uses TRBV30 and TRBJ2-7, with TRBD1 matching over 9 bases. V was clipped by 6 bases and J by 3 bases; unmatched bases: 9. The CDR3 is 14 residues long. Per the germline V gene, CDR1 is GTSNPN and CDR2 is SVGIG (reference sequence). CDR3 in amino acids: CACAAGTGSYEQYF. The CDR3 coding sequence is TGTGCCTGCGCTGCCGGGACAGGGAGCTACGAGCAGTACTTC.

This clonotype showed up many times. The V gene is TRBV4-1, the J gene TRBJ2-5; the match to TRBD1 covers 8 bases. The CDR3 consists of 19 residues. The trim removed 4 bases at V and 2 bases at J, leaving 18 bases unmatched. Germline lookup yields CDR1 MGHRA and CDR2 YSYEKL. The CDR3 sequence is CASSRHYSGQGMRQETQYF. The CDR3 coding sequence is TGCGCCAGCAGCCGACACTACTCTGGACAGGGAATGCGGCAAGAGACCCAGTACTTC.

V usage is TRBV10-3 and J usage is TRBJ1-2, with TRBD1 matching over 10 bases. Germline V gives CDR1 ENHRY, CDR2 SYGVKD. Trimming removed 8 bases from V and 5 bases from J; junction bases left unmatched: 5. The CDR3 runs 13 residues. This CDR3 is CAIGDRGHYGYTF. DNA of the CDR3: TGTGCCATCGGCGACAGGGGGCATTATGGCTACACCTTC.

V and J are TRBV7-9 and TRBJ2-5; 7 positions agree with TRBD2. The length of the CDR3 is 15 residues. Germline-derived CDR1 and CDR2 are SEHNR and FQNEAQ (reference sequence). V shed 6 bases, J shed 5 bases, and the junction held 12 bases outside the gene matches. The CDR3 nucleotides read TGTGCCAGCAGTCCACGCCTCCACGGGGGGGAGACCCAGTACTTC. This gives the protein CASSPRLHGGETQYF.

CDR3 sequence: CASSLARPGSSEQYF. In DNA form, the CDR3 reads TGTGCCAGCAGCTTAGCACGCCCCGGTTCTTCCGAGCAGTACTTC. J is TRBJ2-7 and V is TRBV7-8; D not certain. Trimming stripped 0 bases from V and 6 bases from J, with 15 bases between. CDR3 length equals 15 residues. Germline CDR1 and CDR2: SGHVS and FQNEAQ.

At least ten counts were recorded for this clonotype. V and J are TRBV5-1 and TRBJ1-5; unclear D gene. The CDR3 has 14 amino acids. From germline, CDR1 is SGHRS and CDR2 YFSETQ. Trimming cost V 4 bases and J 3 bases, with 11 bases left between them. The CDR3 sequence is CASSLDGINQPQHF. The CDR3 region has the DNA TGCGCCAGCAGCCTGGACGGAATCAATCAGCCCCAGCATTTT.

This clonotype was counted many times. This chain's CDR3 is CASSVRGGETQYF. In nucleotides, the CDR3 is TGTGCCAGCAGTGTGAGGGGAGGAGAGACCCAGTACTTC. The rearrangement links TRBV6-1 to TRBJ2-5; tentatively, D is TRBD2 (6 bases). This CDR3 region has 13 residues. The ends were cut back, 4 bases at V and 4 bases at J, with 10 bases in the middle. The germline V gene has CDR1 MNHNS and CDR2 SASEGT.

The gene calls are TRBV29-1 and TRBJ1-2; D might be TRBD1 (6 bases). CDR1 is SQVTM, CDR2 ANQGSEA, per germline. This CDR3 contains 12 residues. CDR3 loop: CACIRGAYGYTF. The CDR3 nucleotides are TGCGCGTGTATCCGGGGGGCCTATGGCTACACCTTC.

The chain combines TRBV4-1 with TRBJ2-2, with D perhaps assigned TRBD1 or TRBD2 (6 bases each). Germline V gene data show CDR1 as MGHRA and CDR2 as YSYEKL. The CDR3 has 16 amino acids. Trimming shortened V by 0 bases and J by 5 bases, and 13 bases separated the two germline ends. The CDR3 sequence is CASSQDWGAGTGELFF. As DNA, the CDR3 is TGCGCCAGCAGCCAAGATTGGGGGGCGGGGACCGGGGAGCTGTTTTTT.

The rearrangement links TRBV5-1 to TRBJ1-2; weak D call: TRBD1 (5 bases). V was pared by 1 base and J by 3 bases, with 13 bases between. This CDR3 has 15 amino acids. Germline CDR1 and CDR2: SGHRS and YFSETQ. CDR3 coding DNA: TGCGCCAGCAGCTTGCAACAGGAGGGATACTATGGCTACACCTTC. Translation gives CASSLQQEGYYGYTF.

This rearrangement joins TRBV19 to TRBJ2-7; 9 bases fit TRBD1. The CDR3 totals 15 residues. Germline V gives CDR1 LNHDA, CDR2 SQIVND (reference sequence). J lost 9 bases, V lost 5 bases, and 14 bases had no gene match. This CDR3 reads CASSATGTGRFLQYF. In DNA form, the CDR3 reads TGTGCCAGTAGTGCAACCGGGACAGGGCGTTTTCTGCAGTACTTC.

This clonotype was picked up many times. An end of the junction differs from the germline gene, which may be a read error. This chain connects TRBV7-7 to TRBJ2-7; D may be TRBD1 or TRBD2 (5 bases each). CDR1 is SSHAT and CDR2 is FNYEAQ in the germline V gene (reference sequence). The CDR3 has 13 amino acids. Here the CDR3 DNA reads TGTGCTAGCAGCCCCGGGGCGAGCTACGAGCAGTACTTC. Translated, it gives CASSPGASYEQYF.

V usage is TRBV7-8 and J usage is TRBJ1-5; D might be TRBD1 (5 bases). The CDR3 is made up of 16 amino acids. From germline, CDR1 is SGHVS and CDR2 FQNEAQ. V gave up 1 base and J gave up 2 bases, with 12 bases separating them. The CDR3 spells CASSLVGTKGNQPQHF. The CDR3 DNA reads TGTGCCAGCAGCTTAGTCGGGACCAAAGGCAATCAGCCCCAGCATTTT.